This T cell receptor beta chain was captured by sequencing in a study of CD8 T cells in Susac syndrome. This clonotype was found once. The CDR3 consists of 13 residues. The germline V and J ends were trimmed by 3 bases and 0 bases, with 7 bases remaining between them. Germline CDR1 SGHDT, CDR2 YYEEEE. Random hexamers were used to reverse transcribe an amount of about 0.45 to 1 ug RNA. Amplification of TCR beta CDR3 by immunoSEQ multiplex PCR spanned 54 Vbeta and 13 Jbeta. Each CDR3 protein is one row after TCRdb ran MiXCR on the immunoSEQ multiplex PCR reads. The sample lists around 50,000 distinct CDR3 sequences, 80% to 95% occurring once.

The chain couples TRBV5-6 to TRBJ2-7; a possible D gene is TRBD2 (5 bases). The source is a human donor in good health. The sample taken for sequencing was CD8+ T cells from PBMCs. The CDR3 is CASSSGFSYEQYF. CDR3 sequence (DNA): TGTGCCAGCAGCTCGGGATTCTCCTACGAGCAGTACTTC.